Listed below are T cell receptor beta chains from one sample, sequenced in a study of T cells in Graves' hyperthyroidism and ophthalmopathy. Each CDR3 protein is one row after TCRdb ran MiXCR on the multiplex PCR reads. This sample has a few hundred thousand distinct CDR3 sequences; under 60% occur once, and the top ten carry about 8.3%. The material sequenced was peripheral blood or thyroid tissue (not recorded which). The source is a woman aged 18-30 years with Graves' hyperthyroidism. The CDR3 runs from the conserved cysteine through the conserved F or W.

V gene	J gene	CDR3 protein
TRBV6-4	TRBJ1-4	CASSTSRPVATNEKLFF
TRBV15	TRBJ2-6	CATKKDSRSGANVLTF
TRBV10-2	TRBJ1-2	CASSVQAWAGYTF
TRBV29-1	TRBJ2-7	CSVVTGGNSLEQYF
TRBV5-1	TRBJ2-6	CASSGGDRAGSGANVLTF
TRBV19	TRBJ2-2	CASRVGLAVTGELFF
TRBV4-1	TRBJ1-2	CASSQEGHPVLHF
TRBV6-5	TRBJ2-7	CASSADLSYEQYF
TRBV12-3/TRBV12-4	TRBJ1-1	CASGERTEAFF
TRBV19	TRBJ2-3	CASSIELAFGDTQYF
TRBV20-1	TRBJ1-5	CSAAGTGNQPQHF
TRBV2	TRBJ2-7	CASSPGLAGQYEQYF
TRBV20-1	TRBJ2-2	CSARDRLAGANTGELFF
TRBV9	TRBJ2-5	CASSVEGNQETQYF
TRBV7-3	TRBJ2-7	CASSLAGNSLYEQYF
TRBV10-3	TRBJ1-6	CAISDPFSPLHF
TRBV19	TRBJ1-6	CASSIGWADSPLHF
TRBV4-1	TRBJ2-7	CASSQGSQLGSEQYF
TRBV20-1	TRBJ1-2	CSAREQGTWDGYTF
TRBV27	TRBJ2-5	CASSAGGLGRETQYF
TRBV24-1	TRBJ2-2	CATSEHPTGNTGELFF
TRBV20-1	TRBJ1-3	CSANDRGPGNTIYF
TRBV4-2	TRBJ2-5	CASSQEALAGAETQYF
TRBV7-9	TRBJ1-5	CASSLGTDRNQPQHF
TRBV24-1	TRBJ2-2	CATSDLGIGQHDELFF
TRBV6-1	TRBJ1-3	CASSEQPGNTIYF
TRBV6-1	TRBJ2-5	CASTRIAGGPVETQYF
TRBV7-8	TRBJ2-5	CASSPPLWSGQETQYF
TRBV7-9	TRBJ2-7	CASSLSGRAPYEQYF
TRBV7-9	TRBJ2-7	CASSLEGGSEQYF
TRBV12-3/TRBV12-4	TRBJ1-3	CASSPRESSGNTIYF
TRBV29-1	TRBJ1-6	CSVGESSYNSPLHF
TRBV7-3	TRBJ1-1	CASSLASGGTEAFF
TRBV2	TRBJ1-5	CASNSDLGNQPQHF
TRBV6-5	TRBJ1-4	CASKTQGEKLFF
TRBV10-3	TRBJ2-2	CAISEGGNTGELFF
TRBV24-1	TRBJ2-2	CATSEVGGSGELFF
TRBV4-2	TRBJ2-7	CASSQTPGLAGVEQYF
TRBV5-8	TRBJ2-2	CASSWREGGGELFF
TRBV7-3	TRBJ2-7	CASSLHGGRAYEQYF
TRBV7-6	TRBJ1-1	CASSLEGRLSTEAFF
TRBV19	TRBJ1-2	CASSIEQGLANYGYTF
TRBV24-1	TRBJ2-2	CATSDIAGGPNNELFF
TRBV20-1	TRBJ1-2	CSVPPGGGGRVGYGYTF
TRBV25-1	TRBJ1-6	CASSLYGTGEDSPLHF
TRBV7-9	TRBJ1-1	CASIGAAGGANTEAFF
TRBV2	TRBJ1-6	CASSATGADQPLHF
TRBV20-1	TRBJ1-5	CSARRRTGEWANQPQHF
TRBV7-9	TRBJ1-6	CASSLVRDSPLHF
TRBV20-1	TRBJ2-5	CSAEGTSGRVEETQYF
TRBV7-3	TRBJ2-5	CASSLGGQGWETQYF